Following are 9 T cell receptor beta chains from one sample sequenced in a study of human T cells and chemical hapten exposure. Time point indicated: pre-sensitization, week 0. The treatment is: therapeutic diphenylcyclopropenone sensitization with weekly scalp DPC. TCRdb reanalysed the RACE reads using MiXCR and keeps one entry per CDR3 protein. The sample holds more than 300,000 distinct CDR3 sequences; 4.5% to 5.5% are singletons and the top ten take about 8.2%. The specimen was whole blood, collected in connection with sensitization to the hapten diphenylcyclopropenone (DPC). Source of these receptors: a young woman with alopecia areata. Some clones in this sample may be carry-over from other donors' samples.

This clonotype was seen repeatedly, ten times or more. The rearrangement joins TRBV4-1 to TRBJ1-6, with D possibly TRBD1 on 5 matching bases. Germline assignment: CDR1 MGHRA and CDR2 YSYEKL. The CDR3 spans 19 residues. The V end lost 6 bases, the J end lost 1 base, and 22 bases lay between the germline ends. The CDR3 DNA reads as TGCGCCAGCAGGCAAAGAAAGGAACAGGAGGGGTCCTATAATTCACCCCTCCACTTT. Amino acids: CASRQRKEQEGSYNSPLHF.

Regarding this clonotype: A much larger clone sits a single nucleotide away, making a read error possible. The V call is TRBV6-6, the J call TRBJ1-6; 9 nucleotides line up with TRBD1. CDR1 and CDR2 (germline): MNHNY, SVGAGI (reference sequence). The CDR3 consists of 16 residues. In DNA form, the CDR3 reads TGTGCCAGCAGGGGGACAGGGATGTCCTATAAATCACCCCTCCACTTT. Amino acids: CASRGTGMSYKSPLHF.

V is TRBV12-3 or TRBV12-4 and J is TRBJ1-5, with 9 bases matching TRBD1. J lost 10 bases, V lost 7 bases, and 8 bases had no gene match. The CDR3 loop spans 13 amino acids. CDR3 sequence: CASTERGQGPQHF. Written as DNA, the CDR3 is TGTGCCAGCACCGAAAGGGGACAGGGACCCCAGCATTTT.

This clonotype was seen ten or more times. The CDR3 nucleotides are TGTGCCAGCAGTTCCCCTCTTAGAGAGAGCTCCTACGAGCAGTACTTC. Translation gives CASSSPLRESSYEQYF. J is TRBJ2-7 and V is TRBV28; D not certain. V gave up 4 bases and J gave up 0 bases, with 16 bases separating them. Germline-derived CDR1 and CDR2 are MDHEN and SYDVKM. The CDR3 has 16 residues.

This clonotype was found many times. This chain links TRBV20-1 with TRBJ1-2; a possible D gene is TRBD1 (5 bases). This CDR3 has 13 residues. In germline, CDR1 is DFQATT, CDR2 SNEGSKA (reference sequence). The V end was cut by 3 bases, the J end by 6 bases, with 14 bases between. The CDR3 DNA follows: TGCAGTGCTAGTACAGGCAAGGTGGATGGCTACACCTTC. Protein sequence: CSASTGKVDGYTF.

This clonotype has more than one count but fewer than ten. The genes are TRBV7-2 and TRBJ1-4; D remains unclear. Germline V gives CDR1 SGHTA, CDR2 FQGNSA. Trimming removed 3 bases at V and 5 bases at J, with 10 bases between. The CDR3 runs 14 residues. The CDR3 protein is CASSFSQENEKLFF. CDR3 nucleotides: TGTGCCAGCAGCTTCTCTCAGGAGAATGAAAAACTGTTTTTT. Full variable domain (remainder filled in from reference TRBV7-2 and TRBJ1-4): GAGVSQSPSNKVTEKGKDVELRCDPISGHTALYWYRQSLGQGLEFLIYFQGNSAPDKSGLPSDRFSAERTGGSVSTLTIQRTQQEDSAVYLCASSFSQENEKLFFGSGTQLSVL.

The rearrangement uses TRBV7-9 and TRBJ2-1; no firm D call. Between the trimmed V and J ends, which lost 8 bases and 3 bases, there was a span of 8 bases. The CDR3 contains 12 residues. The germline CDR1 and CDR2 sequences are SEHNR and FQNEAQ (reference sequence). The CDR3: CASHLSYNEQFF. In DNA form, the CDR3 reads TGTGCCAGCCACTTAAGCTACAATGAGCAGTTCTTC.

This chain joins TRBV6-5 and TRBJ2-3, with 7 bases lining up with TRBD1. The V and J ends lost 4 bases and 5 bases, in that order; junction bases with no gene match: 6. The CDR3 totals 14 residues. Per germline, CDR1 MNHEY and CDR2 SVGAGI. CDR3 region: CASSSTGIGDTQYF. In nucleotides, the CDR3 is TGTGCCAGCAGTTCGACAGGGATTGGAGATACGCAGTATTTT.

The V and J genes are TRBV20-1 and TRBJ2-6; TRBD1 aligns across 8 bases. Germline V CDR1 and CDR2: DFQATT, SNEGSKA (reference sequence). This CDR3 has 19 residues. V gave up 0 bases and J gave up 4 bases; unmatched junction bases: 14. The CDR3 DNA reads as TGCAGTGCTAGAGATGAGGAGGACAGGGCCTTTTCCGGGGCCAACGTCCTGACTTTC. Amino acid sequence: CSARDEEDRAFSGANVLTF.